The clone carrying this T cell receptor beta chain was found a few times. Its antigen remains unknown. This entry belongs to a study of cytomegalovirus exposure and HLA in healthy donors. This PCR relied on a set of 60 Vbeta primers and 13 Jbeta primers. Profiled with immunoSEQ multiplex PCR; TCRdb holds only in-frame clones, not every one. The sample lists approximately 30,000 clones, less than 55% occurring once. The study's findings and limits: Per published reports, the classifier diagnosed cytomegalovirus status with high specificity and sensitivity. Among CMV-associated TCR beta chains, most appeared HLA-restricted in a later analysis. HLA-A and HLA-B allele assignments for most subjects were reportedly predicted accurately using TCR beta sequences.

This CDR3 has 15 amino acids. V lost 4 bases to trimming and J lost 0 bases; unmatched junction nucleotides: 6. Germline loops: CDR1 SGHRS, CDR2 YFSETQ. The sequenced material came from PBMCs. The J gene is TRBJ1-2, the V gene TRBV5-1; 7 nucleotides match TRBD1. This sequence originates from a woman in her fifties or sixties in good health and CMV-seronegative. Written as DNA, the CDR3 is TGCGCCAGCAGCCAAACAGGGGAAACTAACTATGGCTACACCTTC. It is translated as CASSQTGETNYGYTF.